This T cell receptor (beta chain) is from a study of post-analysis software for immune sequencing data. Notes on the study in general: Patients showed TRBV5-6, TRBV5-1 and TRBV20-1 among five TRBV segments more frequent than in controls.

Presence of unique molecular identifiers characterized the TCR beta cDNA libraries. TCRdb analysed the PCR reads with MiXCR anew, one entry per CDR3 protein. The sample yields hundreds of thousands of distinct CDR3 sequences, around 27% seen once. This CDR3 has 14 residues. The V gene's germline CDR1 is SGHAT and CDR2 FQNNGV. This clonotype appeared a few times. Antigen unknown. The chain employs TRBV11-2 and TRBJ2-5, with D unresolved. The J call is uncertain, as TRBJ2-7 better fits the DNA end. Sequenced sample: blood. The receptor was isolated from a girl aged 10-17 years with multiple sclerosis. CDR3 coding DNA: TGTGCCAGCAGCTTTACCCACCGCAATTACGAGCAGTACTTC. Its protein is CASSFTHRNYEQYF.